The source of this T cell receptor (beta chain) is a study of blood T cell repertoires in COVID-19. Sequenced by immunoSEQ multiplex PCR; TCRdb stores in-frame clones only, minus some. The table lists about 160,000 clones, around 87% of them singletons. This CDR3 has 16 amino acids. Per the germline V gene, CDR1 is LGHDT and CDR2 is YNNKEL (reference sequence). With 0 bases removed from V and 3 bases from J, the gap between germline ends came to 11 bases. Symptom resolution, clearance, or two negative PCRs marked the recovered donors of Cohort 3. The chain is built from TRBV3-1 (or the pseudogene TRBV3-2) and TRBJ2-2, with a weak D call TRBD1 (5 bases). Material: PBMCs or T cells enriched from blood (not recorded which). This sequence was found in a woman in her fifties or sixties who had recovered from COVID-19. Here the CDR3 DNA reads TGTGCCAGCAGCCAAGATGCAGGGTGGGACACCGGGGAGCTGTTTTTT. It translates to CASSQDAGWDTGELFF.